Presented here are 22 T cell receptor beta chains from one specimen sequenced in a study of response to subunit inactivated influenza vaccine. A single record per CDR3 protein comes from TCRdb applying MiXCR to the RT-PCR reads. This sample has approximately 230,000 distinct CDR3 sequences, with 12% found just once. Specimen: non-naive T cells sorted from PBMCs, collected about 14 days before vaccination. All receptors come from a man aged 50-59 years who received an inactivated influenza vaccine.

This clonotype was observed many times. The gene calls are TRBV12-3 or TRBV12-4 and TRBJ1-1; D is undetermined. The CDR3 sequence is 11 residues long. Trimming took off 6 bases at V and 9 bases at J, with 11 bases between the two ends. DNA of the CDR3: TGTGCCAGCAGCCAAGCGGAGAAAGCTTTCTTT. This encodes CASSQAEKAFF.

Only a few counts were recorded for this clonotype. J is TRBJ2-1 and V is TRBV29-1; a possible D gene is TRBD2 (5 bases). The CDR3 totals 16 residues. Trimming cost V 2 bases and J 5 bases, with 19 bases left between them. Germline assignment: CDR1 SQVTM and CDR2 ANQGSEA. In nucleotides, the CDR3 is TGCAGCGTTGAAAGCCCCCACATGAGAGGGCACAATGAGCAGTTCTTC. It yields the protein CSVESPHMRGHNEQFF.

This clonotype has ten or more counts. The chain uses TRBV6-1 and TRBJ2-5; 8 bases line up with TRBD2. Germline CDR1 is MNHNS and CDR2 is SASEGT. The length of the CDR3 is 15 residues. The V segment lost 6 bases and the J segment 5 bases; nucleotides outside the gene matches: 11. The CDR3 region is CASSPPREGLETQYF. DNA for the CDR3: TGTGCCAGCAGCCCCCCTCGGGAGGGCTTGGAGACCCAGTACTTC.

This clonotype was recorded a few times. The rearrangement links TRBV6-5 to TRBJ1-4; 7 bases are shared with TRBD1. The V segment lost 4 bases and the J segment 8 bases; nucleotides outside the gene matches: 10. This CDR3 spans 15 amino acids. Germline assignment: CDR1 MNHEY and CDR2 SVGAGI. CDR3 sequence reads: CASSSTDRVGEKLFF. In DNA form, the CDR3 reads TGTGCCAGCAGTTCCACCGACAGGGTAGGGGAAAAACTGTTTTTT.

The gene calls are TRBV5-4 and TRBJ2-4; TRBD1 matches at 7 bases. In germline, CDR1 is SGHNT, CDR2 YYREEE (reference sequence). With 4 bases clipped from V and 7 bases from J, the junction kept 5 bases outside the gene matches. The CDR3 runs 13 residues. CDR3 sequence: CASSGTDGNIQYF. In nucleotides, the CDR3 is TGTGCCAGCAGCGGGACAGACGGGAACATTCAGTACTTC.

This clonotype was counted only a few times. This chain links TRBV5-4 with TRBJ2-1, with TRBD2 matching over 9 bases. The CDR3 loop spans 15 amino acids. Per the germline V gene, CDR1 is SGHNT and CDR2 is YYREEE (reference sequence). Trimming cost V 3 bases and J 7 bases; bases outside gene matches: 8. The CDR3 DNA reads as TGTGCCAGCAGCTGGCGGGGGGGCCGCGTGAATGAGCAGTTCTTC. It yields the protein CASSWRGGRVNEQFF.

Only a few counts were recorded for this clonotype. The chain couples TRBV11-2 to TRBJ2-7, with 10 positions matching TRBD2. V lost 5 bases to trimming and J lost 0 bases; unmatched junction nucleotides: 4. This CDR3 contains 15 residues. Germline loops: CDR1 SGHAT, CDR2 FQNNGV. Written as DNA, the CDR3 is TGTGCCAGCAGCCCGGCTAGCGGGAGCTCCTACGAGCAGTACTTC. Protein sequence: CASSPASGSSYEQYF.

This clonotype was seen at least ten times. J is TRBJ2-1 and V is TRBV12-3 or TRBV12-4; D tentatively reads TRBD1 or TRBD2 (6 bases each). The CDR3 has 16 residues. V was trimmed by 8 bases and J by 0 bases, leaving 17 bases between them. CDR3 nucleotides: TGTGCCAGCGAAGACAGGCGGGGAGGCTCCTACAATGAGCAGTTCTTC. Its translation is CASEDRRGGSYNEQFF.

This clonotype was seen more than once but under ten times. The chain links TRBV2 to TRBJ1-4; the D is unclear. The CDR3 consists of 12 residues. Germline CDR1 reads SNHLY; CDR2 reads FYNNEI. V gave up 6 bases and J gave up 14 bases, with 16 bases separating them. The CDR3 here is CASSLETLGLFF. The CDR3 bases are TGTGCCAGCAGCCTAGAAACCCTCGGGCTGTTTTTT.

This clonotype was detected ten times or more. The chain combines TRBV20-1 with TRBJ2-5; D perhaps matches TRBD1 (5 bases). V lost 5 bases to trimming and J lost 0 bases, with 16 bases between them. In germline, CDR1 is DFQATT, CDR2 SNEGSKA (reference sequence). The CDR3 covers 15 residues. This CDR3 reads CSADDSFADQETQYF. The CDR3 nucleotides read TGCAGTGCTGACGACAGTTTTGCCGACCAAGAGACCCAGTACTTC.

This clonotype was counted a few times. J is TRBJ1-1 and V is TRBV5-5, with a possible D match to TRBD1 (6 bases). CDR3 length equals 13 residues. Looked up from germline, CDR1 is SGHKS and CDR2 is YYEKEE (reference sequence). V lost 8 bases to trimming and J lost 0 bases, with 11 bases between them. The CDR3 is CASNGQMNTEAFF. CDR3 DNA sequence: TGTGCCAGTAACGGACAGATGAACACTGAAGCTTTCTTT.

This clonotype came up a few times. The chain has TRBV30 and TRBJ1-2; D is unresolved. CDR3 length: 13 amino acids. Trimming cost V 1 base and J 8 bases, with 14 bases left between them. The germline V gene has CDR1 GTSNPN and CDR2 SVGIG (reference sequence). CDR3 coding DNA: TGTGCCTGGAGTGGGTCCCAGTCGGGAGGCTACACCTTC. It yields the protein CAWSGSQSGGYTF.

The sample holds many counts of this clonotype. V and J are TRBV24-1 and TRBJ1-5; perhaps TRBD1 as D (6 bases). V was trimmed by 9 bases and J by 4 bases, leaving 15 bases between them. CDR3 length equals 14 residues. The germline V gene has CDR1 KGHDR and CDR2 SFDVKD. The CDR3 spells CATPGQPPNQPQHF. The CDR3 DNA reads TGTGCCACCCCAGGACAGCCACCTAATCAGCCCCAGCATTTT.

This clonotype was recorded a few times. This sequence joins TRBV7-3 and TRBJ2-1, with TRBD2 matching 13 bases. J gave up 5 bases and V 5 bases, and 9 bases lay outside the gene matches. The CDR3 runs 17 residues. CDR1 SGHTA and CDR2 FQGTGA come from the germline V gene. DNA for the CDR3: TGTGCCAGCAGCCCGGTCCCAACTAGCGGGAGGGACAATGAGCAGTTCTTC. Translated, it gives CASSPVPTSGRDNEQFF.

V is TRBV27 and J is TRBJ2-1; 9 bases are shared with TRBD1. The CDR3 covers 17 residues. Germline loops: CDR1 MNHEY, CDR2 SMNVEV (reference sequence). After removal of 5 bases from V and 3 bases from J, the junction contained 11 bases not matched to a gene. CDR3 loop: CASSLQAGTGFYNEQFF. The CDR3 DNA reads TGTGCCAGCAGTCTACAGGCCGGGACAGGGTTCTACAATGAGCAGTTCTTC.

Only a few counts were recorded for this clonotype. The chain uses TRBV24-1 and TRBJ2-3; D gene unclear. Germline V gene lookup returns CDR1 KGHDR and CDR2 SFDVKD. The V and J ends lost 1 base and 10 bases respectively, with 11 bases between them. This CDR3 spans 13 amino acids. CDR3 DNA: TGTGCCACCAGTGATTTCGGCGCGACTGCGCAGTATTTT. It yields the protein CATSDFGATAQYF.

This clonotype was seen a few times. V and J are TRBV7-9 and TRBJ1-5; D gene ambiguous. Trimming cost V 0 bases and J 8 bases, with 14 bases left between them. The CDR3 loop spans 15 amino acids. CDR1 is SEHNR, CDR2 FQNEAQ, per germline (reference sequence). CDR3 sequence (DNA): TGTGCCAGCAGCTTAGCGCTTCGGGGTACCGAGCCCCAGCATTTT. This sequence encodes CASSLALRGTEPQHF.

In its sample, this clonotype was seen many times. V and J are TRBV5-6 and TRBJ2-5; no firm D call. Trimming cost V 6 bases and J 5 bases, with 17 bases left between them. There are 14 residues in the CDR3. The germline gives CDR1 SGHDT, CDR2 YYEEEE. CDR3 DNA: TGTGCCAGCAACCCCTTCCGGAAGGTGGAGACCCAGTACTTC. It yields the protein CASNPFRKVETQYF.

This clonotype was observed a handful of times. Written as DNA, the CDR3 is TGTGCCAGCAGCAGACAGGTCCATCTTCGGAACAATGAGCAGTTCTTC. This encodes CASSRQVHLRNNEQFF. This chain joins TRBV7-2 and TRBJ2-1; the D gene is possibly TRBD1 (6 bases). Germline values: CDR1 SGHTA, CDR2 FQGNSA. Deletions cut 5 bases from V and 5 bases from J, with 19 bases between. CDR3 length: 16 residues.

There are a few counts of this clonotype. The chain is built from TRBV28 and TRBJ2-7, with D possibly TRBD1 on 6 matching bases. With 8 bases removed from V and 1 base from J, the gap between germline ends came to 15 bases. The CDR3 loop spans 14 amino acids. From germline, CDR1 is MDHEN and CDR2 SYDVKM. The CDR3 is CASRRAGDSYEQYF. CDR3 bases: TGTGCCAGCCGCAGGGCAGGGGATTCCTACGAGCAGTACTTC.

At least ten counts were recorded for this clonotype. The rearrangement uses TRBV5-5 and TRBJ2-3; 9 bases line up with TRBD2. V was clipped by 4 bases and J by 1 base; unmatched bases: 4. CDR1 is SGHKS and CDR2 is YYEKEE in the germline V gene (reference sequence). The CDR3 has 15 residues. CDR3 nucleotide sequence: TGTGCCAGCAGCCGAAGACTAGCGGGCACAGATACGCAGTATTTT. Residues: CASSRRLAGTDTQYF.

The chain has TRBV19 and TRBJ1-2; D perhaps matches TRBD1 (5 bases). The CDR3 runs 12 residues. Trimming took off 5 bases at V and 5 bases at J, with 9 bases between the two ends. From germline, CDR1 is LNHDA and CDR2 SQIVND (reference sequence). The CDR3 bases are TGTGCCAGTAGTCTAGGGACTTATGGCTACACCTTC. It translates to CASSLGTYGYTF.